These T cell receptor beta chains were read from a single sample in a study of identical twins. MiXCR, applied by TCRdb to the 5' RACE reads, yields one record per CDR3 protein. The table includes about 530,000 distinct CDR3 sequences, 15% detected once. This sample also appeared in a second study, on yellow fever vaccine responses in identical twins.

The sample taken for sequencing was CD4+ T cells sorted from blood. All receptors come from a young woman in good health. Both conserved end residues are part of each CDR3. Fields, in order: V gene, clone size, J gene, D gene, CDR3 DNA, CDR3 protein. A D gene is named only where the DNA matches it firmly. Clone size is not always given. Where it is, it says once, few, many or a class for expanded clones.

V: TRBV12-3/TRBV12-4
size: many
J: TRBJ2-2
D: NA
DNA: TGTGCCAGCAGGGCTGGAGGCGGGGAGCTGTTTTTT
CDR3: CASRAGGGELFF

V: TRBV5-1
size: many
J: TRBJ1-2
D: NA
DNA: TGCGCCAGCAGTCCCGGGAAATCCTATGGCTACACCTTC
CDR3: CASSPGKSYGYTF

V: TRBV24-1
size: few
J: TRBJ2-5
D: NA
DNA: TGTGCCACCAGTGATAGGGACAACCAAGAGACCCAGTACTTC
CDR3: CATSDRDNQETQYF

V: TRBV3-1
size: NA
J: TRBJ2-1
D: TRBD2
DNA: TGTGCCAGCAGCCAGGGACTAGCGGGCATCTCCTACAATGAGCAGTTCTTC
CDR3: CASSQGLAGISYNEQFF

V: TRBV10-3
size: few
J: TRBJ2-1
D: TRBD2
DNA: TGTGCCATCAGTGACCCAGCGGGGCGAGGCAATGAGCAGTTCTTC
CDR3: CAISDPAGRGNEQFF

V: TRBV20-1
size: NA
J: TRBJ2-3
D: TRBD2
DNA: TGCAGTGCTATGCCGGGACTAGCGGGAACAGATACGCAGTATTTT
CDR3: CSAMPGLAGTDTQYF

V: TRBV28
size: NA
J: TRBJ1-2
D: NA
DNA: TGTGCCAGCAGTTTTGGGGGCTACTATGGCTACACCTTC
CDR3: CASSFGGYYGYTF

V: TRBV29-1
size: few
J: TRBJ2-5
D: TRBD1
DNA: TGCAGCGTTGGGCGGTTAGGGGGCGGAGAGACCCAGTACTTC
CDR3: CSVGRLGGGETQYF

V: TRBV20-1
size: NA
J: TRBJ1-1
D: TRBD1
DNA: TGCAGTGCTCCGGGACAGGGGGGGAACACTGAAGCTTTCTTT
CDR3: CSAPGQGGNTEAFF

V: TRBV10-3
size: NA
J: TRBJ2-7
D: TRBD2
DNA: TGTGCCATCAGTGAGTTGGTGGGAGGGAACGAGCAGTACTTC
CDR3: CAISELVGGNEQYF

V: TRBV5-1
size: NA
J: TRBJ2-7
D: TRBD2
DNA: TGCGCCAGCAGCTTGTCCGGGACTAGGTCTAACGAGCAGTACTTC
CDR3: CASSLSGTRSNEQYF

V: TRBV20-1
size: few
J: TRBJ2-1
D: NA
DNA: TGCAGTGCTCTCTCACCGCAGGGGACTGAGCAGTTCTTC
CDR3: CSALSPQGTEQFF

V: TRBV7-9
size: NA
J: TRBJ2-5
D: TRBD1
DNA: TGTGCCAGCAGCTTGACAGGGGCGCTGGAGACCCAGTACTTC
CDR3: CASSLTGALETQYF

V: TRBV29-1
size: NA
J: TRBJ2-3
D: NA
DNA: TGCAGCTCGATGGGACGGTCCCCTGGCACAGATACGCAGTATTTT
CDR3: CSSMGRSPGTDTQYF

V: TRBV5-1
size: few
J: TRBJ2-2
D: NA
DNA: TGCGCCAGCAGCTTTGTGGCAGCAACCGGGGAGCTGTTTTTT
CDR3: CASSFVAATGELFF

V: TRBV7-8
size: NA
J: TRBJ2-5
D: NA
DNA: TGTGCCAGCAGCTTATTAGGGACCACTCAAGAGACCCAGTACTTC
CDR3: CASSLLGTTQETQYF

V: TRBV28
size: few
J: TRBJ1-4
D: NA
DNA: TGTGCCAGCAGTTTGTCCACTTTGAAGTCTTCTAATGAAAAACTGTTTTTT
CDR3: CASSLSTLKSSNEKLFF

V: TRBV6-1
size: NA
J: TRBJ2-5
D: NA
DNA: TGTGCCAGCAGTGAAGCGTCGGCAGGGAGCGAGACCCAGTACTTC
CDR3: CASSEASAGSETQYF

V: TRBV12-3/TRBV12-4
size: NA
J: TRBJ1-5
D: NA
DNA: TGTGCCAGCAGTTGGATGTATGGGGGCAATCAGCCCCAGCATTTT
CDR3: CASSWMYGGNQPQHF

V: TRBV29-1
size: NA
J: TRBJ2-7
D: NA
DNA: TGCAGCGTTGCGGGCCTGGGGGCAAGGAACGAGCAGTACTTC
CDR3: CSVAGLGARNEQYF

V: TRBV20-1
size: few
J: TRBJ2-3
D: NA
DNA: TGCAGTGCTACCTCCCCTAGTGGCGTGCGAGATACGCAGTATTTT
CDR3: CSATSPSGVRDTQYF

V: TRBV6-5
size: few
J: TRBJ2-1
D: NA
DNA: TGTGCCAGCAGTTACGGGGGGCGGCCCGAGCAGTTCTTC
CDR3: CASSYGGRPEQFF

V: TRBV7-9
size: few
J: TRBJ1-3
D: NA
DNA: TGTGCCAGCAGCCCCGACGGACGGAGCTCTGGAAACACCATATATTTT
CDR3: CASSPDGRSSGNTIYF

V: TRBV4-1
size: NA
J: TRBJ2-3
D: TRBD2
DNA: TGCGCCAGCACCAACCGACTAGCGGGGGACAGCACAGATACGCAGTATTTT
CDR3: CASTNRLAGDSTDTQYF

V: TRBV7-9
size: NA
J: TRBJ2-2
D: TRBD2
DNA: TGTGCCAGCAGCTTAGCACTAGCGGGAACATACACCGGGGAGCTGTTTTTT
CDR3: CASSLALAGTYTGELFF

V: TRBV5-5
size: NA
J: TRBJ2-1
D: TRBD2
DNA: TGTGCCAGCAGCGGGGGACTAGTGGGCTACAATGAGCAGTTCTTC
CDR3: CASSGGLVGYNEQFF

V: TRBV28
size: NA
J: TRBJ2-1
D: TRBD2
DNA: TGTGCCAGCAGTTTGGTAGCGGGGGGGCTATATGAGCAGTTCTTC
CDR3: CASSLVAGGLYEQFF

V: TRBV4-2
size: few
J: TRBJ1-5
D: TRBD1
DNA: TGTGCCAGCAGCCAAGTTCGACAGGGGGATCAGCCCCAGCATTTT
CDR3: CASSQVRQGDQPQHF

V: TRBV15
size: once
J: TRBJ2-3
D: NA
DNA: TGTGCCACCAGCAGAGGACAGGATACTAGCACAGATACGCAGTATTTT
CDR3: CATSRGQDTSTDTQYF

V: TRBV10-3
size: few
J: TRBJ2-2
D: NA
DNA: TGTGCCATCAGGGCCACAGGGTCGGGGAACACCGGGGAGCTGTTTTTT
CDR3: CAIRATGSGNTGELFF

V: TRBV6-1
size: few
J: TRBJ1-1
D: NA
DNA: TGTGCCAGCAGTGACGGGGTCTTGAACACTGAAGCTTTCTTT
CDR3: CASSDGVLNTEAFF

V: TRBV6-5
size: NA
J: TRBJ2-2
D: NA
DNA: TGTGCCAGCAGTTACCCAGGGCTCACCGGGGAGCTGTTTTTT
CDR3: CASSYPGLTGELFF

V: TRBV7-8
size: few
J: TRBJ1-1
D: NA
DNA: TGTGCCAGCAGCTCCTTGTCGGGAGGTGCGGCTTTCTTT
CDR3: CASSSLSGGAAFF

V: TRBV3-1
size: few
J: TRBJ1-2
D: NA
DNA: TGTGCCAGCAGCCAAGATCTAGGCGATACGTGGGGCTACACCTTC
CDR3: CASSQDLGDTWGYTF

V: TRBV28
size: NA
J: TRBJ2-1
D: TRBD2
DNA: TGTGCCAGCAGGGTAGCGGGAGGGAGGGGCGATGAGCAGTTCTTC
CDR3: CASRVAGGRGDEQFF

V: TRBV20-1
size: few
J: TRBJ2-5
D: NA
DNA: TGCAGTGCTAGCCCGGGCCCCAGGGAGACCCAGTACTTC
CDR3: CSASPGPRETQYF

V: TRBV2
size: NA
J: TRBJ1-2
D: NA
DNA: TGTGCCAGCATTCCGGGGCTCGGCTATGGCTACACCTTC
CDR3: CASIPGLGYGYTF

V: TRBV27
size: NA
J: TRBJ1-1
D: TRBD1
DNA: TGTGCCAGCAGTGCATACAGGGGTTGGAACACTGAAGCTTTCTTT
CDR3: CASSAYRGWNTEAFF

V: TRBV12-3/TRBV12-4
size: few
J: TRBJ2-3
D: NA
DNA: TGTGCCAGCAGTCCTGACCCCTCGGATACGCAGTATTTT
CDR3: CASSPDPSDTQYF

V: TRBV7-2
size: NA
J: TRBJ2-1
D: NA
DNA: TGTGCCAGCAGCTTAGTGGGTCTGGGGCCGGGGGATGAGCAGTTCTTC
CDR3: CASSLVGLGPGDEQFF